Included here is one T cell receptor beta chain sequence, with context. The antigen remains unidentified. The sample belongs to a study of T cell responses to AZD1222 COVID-19 vaccine. Study-level points and caveats: Epitopes outside B.1.351 and B.1.1.7 mutated regions reportedly drew nearly half of spike TCRs. None of the repertoires were sampled until the peak T cell response had passed.

Trimming left V 5 bases short and J 7 bases short, with 21 bases between. This CDR3 is 15 amino acids long. Germline V lookup: CDR1 MRHNA, CDR2 SNTAGT. The protocol was immunoSEQ multiplex PCR, while the TCRdb copy is restricted to in-frame clones and leaves out a portion. The sample yields about 260,000 clones, roughly 93% seen once. This clonotype was sampled from an adult in good health. The chain uses TRBV6-4 and TRBJ2-7; D may be TRBD2 (6 bases). The material sequenced was peripheral blood, taken on day 0 of AZD1222 vaccination. In DNA, the CDR3 is TGTGCCAGCAGTACCCTATGGGCGGGAACGGGAGAGCAGTACTTC. Amino acids: CASSTLWAGTGEQYF.